This passage covers 3 T cell receptor beta chains from one sample sequenced in a study of blood T cells in healthy people across ages. Combining a sample-barcoded 5' primer with a J-beta primer mix, a second PCR ran for roughly 7 to 12 cycles. MiXCR was run by TCRdb on the 5' RACE reads, yielding one entry per CDR3 protein. The repertoire has about 600,000 distinct CDR3 sequences, roughly 48% of them found once; the top ten carry roughly 25%. The sample taken for sequencing was blood. The source is a man older than 75 in good health.

Only a few counts were recorded for this clonotype. The rearrangement uses TRBV4-3 and TRBJ2-1, with 7 bases matching TRBD1. Germline lookup yields CDR1 LGHNA and CDR2 YSLEER. There are 16 residues in the CDR3. J was trimmed by 4 bases and V by 2 bases; bases with no gene match: 8. The CDR3 loop reads CASSQSARGIYNEQFF. The DNA of the CDR3 is TGCGCCAGCAGCCAATCGGCCAGGGGGATATACAATGAGCAGTTCTTC.

This clonotype appeared a few times. This chain uses TRBV7-2 with TRBJ2-4; D possibly corresponds to TRBD2 (6 bases). Germline lookup yields CDR1 SGHTA and CDR2 FQGNSA. Between the trimmed V and J ends, which lost 5 bases and 2 bases, there was a span of 16 bases. CDR3 length: 16 residues. CDR3 amino acids: CASSPVSAGTKNIQYF. The CDR3 DNA reads TGTGCCAGCAGCCCAGTCTCCGCGGGGACCAAAAACATTCAGTACTTC. The whole variable domain, filled in from reference TRBV7-2 and TRBJ2-4, reads GAGVSQSPSNKVTEKGKDVELRCDPISGHTALYWYRQSLGQGLEFLIYFQGNSAPDKSGLPSDRFSAERTGGSVSTLTIQRTQQEDSAVYLCASSPVSAGTKNIQYFGAGTRLSVL.

The table lists this clonotype with a few counts. The J gene is TRBJ2-7, the V gene TRBV12-3 or TRBV12-4, with D perhaps matching TRBD2 (6 bases). Trimming removed 3 bases at V and 2 bases at J, with 11 bases between. The CDR3 length is 14 residues. DNA for the CDR3: TGTGCCAGCAGTTTGGTCCGACTAGCCTACGAGCAGTACTTC. It translates to CASSLVRLAYEQYF.